This is a list of T cell receptor beta chains from one sample in a study of blood T cell repertoires in COVID-19. The repertoire was sequenced with immunoSEQ multiplex PCR; TCRdb's copy has only in-frame clones and lacks some. The sample includes 90,000 to 130,000 clones, 88% seen only once; the top ten take about 2.2%. Sequenced material: peripheral blood. These receptors were taken from a human donor in a cohort sampled during active COVID-19. The CDR3 runs from the conserved cysteine through the conserved F or W. A D gene is named only where the DNA matches it firmly.

NA	TRBV18	TRBJ1-6	CASSPLFDSPLHF
NA	TRBV12-3/TRBV12-4	TRBJ2-5	CASSQGVPGTQYF
NA	TRBV4-2	TRBJ2-3	CASSQVVGLASQNPNTQYF
NA	TRBV9	TRBJ1-2	CASSASGYGYTF
TRBD1	TRBV18	TRBJ1-1	CASSPPGSAAGGQTEAFF
NA	TRBV5-6	TRBJ2-7	CASSPPITRSHEQYF
TRBD1	TRBV19	TRBJ1-2	CASSIQGARFGYTF
TRBD1	TRBV19	TRBJ1-4	CASSIRGRDEKLFF
NA	TRBV2	TRBJ1-6	CASTDPSAGSSYNSPLHF
NA	TRBV9	TRBJ2-6	CASSAGFSGANVLTF
TRBD2	TRBV7-8	TRBJ2-4	CASSHGLAGRNIQYF
NA	TRBV2	TRBJ2-5	CASSALETQYF
NA	TRBV4-2	TRBJ2-3	CASSQGLKSSTDTQYF
NA	TRBV23-1	TRBJ2-4	CASSQSDRRIQYF
NA	TRBV6-5	TRBJ1-5	CASSYSRGNQPQHF
TRBD2	TRBV2	TRBJ2-5	CASERGSGETQYF
TRBD1	TRBV6-5	TRBJ1-6	CATSRDRHNSPLHF
NA	TRBV19	TRBJ1-1	CASSIRTVGTEAFF
TRBD2	TRBV28	TRBJ2-1	CASSPSTSGGLSSYNEQFF
TRBD1	TRBV5-6	TRBJ2-2	CASSKGQELTGELFF
TRBD1	TRBV28	TRBJ1-6	CASSRTGENSPLHF
TRBD1	TRBV2	TRBJ2-5	CASSSQGSKQETQYF
NA	TRBV9	TRBJ2-2	CASSVDGTTNTGELFF
NA	TRBV5-4	TRBJ1-3	CASSPHGGNNRNTIYF
TRBD1	TRBV7-6	TRBJ1-1	CASSAGTANTEAFF
NA	TRBV5-1	TRBJ2-3	CASSLDSDTDTQYF
NA	TRBV10-1	TRBJ2-1	CASSESGRGEQFF
NA	TRBV6-5	TRBJ1-1	CASSDTLGNTEAFF
NA	TRBV5-1	TRBJ1-1	CASSQQGHPNTEAFF
NA	TRBV5-8	TRBJ1-1	CASSLAREARAFF
NA	TRBV9	TRBJ2-7	CASSVEPAGAYEQYF
NA	TRBV28	TRBJ1-2	CASRPGGRGYTF
TRBD1	TRBV11-2	TRBJ1-5	CASSPRGTGGAGLQPQHF
TRBD1	TRBV11-2	TRBJ2-7	CASSFRPYSQGGGEQYF
NA	TRBV6-5	TRBJ1-1	CASKRSNTEAFF
TRBD1	TRBV7-9	TRBJ1-1	CASSGGQGATTEAFF
NA	TRBV6-5	TRBJ1-4	CASSYRGGGNEKLFF
NA	TRBV2	TRBJ2-7	CASSESSYEQYF
TRBD1	TRBV6-6	TRBJ1-1	CASRATGGTEAFF
TRBD1	TRBV5-1	TRBJ2-7	CASSLSSDRGRRYEQYF